The 23 T cell receptor beta chains listed next were all sequenced from one sample in a study of CD8 T cells in ankylosing spondylitis. TCRdb itself ran the 5' RACE reads through MiXCR, one entry per CDR3 protein. The profile shows around 340,000 distinct CDR3 sequences, 20% to 25% of them singletons. Sample: blood, either unsorted or a sorted T cell fraction (not recorded which). These receptors were collected from a male donor with ankylosing spondylitis or in good health (not recorded which).

The CDR3 reads CSARVEGNQPQHF. The CDR3 nucleotides are TGCAGTGCCAGGGTGGAGGGCAATCAGCCCCAGCATTTT. The chain couples TRBV20-1 to TRBJ1-5, with D possibly matching TRBD1 (5 bases). CDR3 size: 13 residues. Germline lookup yields CDR1 DFQATT and CDR2 SNEGSKA (reference sequence). V gave up 6 bases and J gave up 2 bases, with 11 bases separating them.

In its sample, this clonotype was seen a few times. The J gene is TRBJ2-5, the V gene TRBV20-1, with D perhaps matching TRBD1 (6 bases). The CDR3 is 16 residues long. The germline V and J ends were trimmed by 3 bases and 4 bases, with 21 bases remaining between them. CDR1 DFQATT and CDR2 SNEGSKA come from the germline V gene (reference sequence). The CDR3 protein is CSASVLGRGLTETQYF. Written as DNA, the CDR3 is TGCAGTGCTAGCGTGCTTGGCAGGGGCCTTACAGAGACCCAGTACTTC.

The rearrangement joins TRBV27 to TRBJ2-1, with D unresolved. This CDR3 spans 16 amino acids. Germline assignment: CDR1 MNHEY and CDR2 SMNVEV (reference sequence). Trimming cost V 0 bases and J 5 bases, with 14 bases left between them. This chain's CDR3 is CASSLSIISRNNEQFF. Written as DNA, the CDR3 is TGTGCCAGCAGTTTATCGATAATATCCAGAAACAATGAGCAGTTCTTC.

This clonotype showed up many times. The V gene is TRBV12-3 or TRBV12-4, the J gene TRBJ2-7; D gene unclear. V dropped 0 bases and J dropped 2 bases, with 2 bases sitting between them. This CDR3 is 12 amino acids long. CDR3 coding DNA: TGTGCCAGCAGTTTAGCCCCCTACGAGCAGTACTTC. Its translation is CASSLAPYEQYF.

This clonotype was picked up a small number of times. The CDR3 DNA reads TGCGCCAGCAGCTTTCTAGCGGATCCGAACACCGGGGAGCTGTTTTTT. Protein sequence: CASSFLADPNTGELFF. The chain uses TRBV5-1 and TRBJ2-2; the match to TRBD2 covers 7 bases. The CDR3 is 16 amino acids. V dropped 2 bases and J dropped 0; count of bases not matched to a gene: 4. CDR1 and CDR2 (germline): SGHRS, YFSETQ.

The CDR3 loop reads CASSDQTGEAFF. As DNA, the CDR3 is TGTGCCAGCAGTGACCAGACAGGGGAGGCTTTCTTT. This rearrangement joins TRBV12-3 or TRBV12-4 to TRBJ1-1; 8 bases map to TRBD1. V shed 5 bases and J 11 bases; nucleotides not matched to a gene: 7. The CDR3 sequence is 12 residues long.

The rearrangement uses TRBV11-2 and TRBJ1-1; D remains unclear. Deletions cut 1 base from V and 1 base from J, with 10 bases between. Germline CDR1 reads SGHAT; CDR2 reads FQNNGV. The CDR3 spans 15 residues. The CDR3 DNA follows: TGTGCCAGCAGCTTAGTTGTTTCAGGGAACACTGAAGCTTTCTTT. Residues: CASSLVVSGNTEAFF.

V gene TRBV20-1 combines with J gene TRBJ1-6, with TRBD1 as a possible D gene (6 bases). The V end lost 7 bases, the J end lost 1 base, and 17 bases lay between the germline ends. CDR3 length equals 16 residues. Germline V gene data show CDR1 as DFQATT and CDR2 as SNEGSKA (reference sequence). The CDR3 DNA follows: TGCAGTGTAAGGGGGTGGGATTTGTCCTATAATTCACCCCTCCACTTT. Its translation is CSVRGWDLSYNSPLHF.

V usage is TRBV29-1 and J usage is TRBJ2-7, with unresolved D. CDR1 and CDR2 (germline): SQVTM, ANQGSEA. The CDR3 loop spans 12 amino acids. Between the trimmed V and J ends, which lost 4 bases and 0 bases, there was a span of 7 bases. CDR3 sequence: CSVVGYSYEQYF. The CDR3 nucleotides read TGCAGCGTTGTCGGCTACTCCTACGAGCAGTACTTC.

This clonotype was seen only a few times. V usage is TRBV9 and J usage is TRBJ2-2; D gene unclear. The CDR3 consists of 12 residues. Germline loops: CDR1 SGDLS, CDR2 YYNGEE. Trimming shortened V by 1 base and J by 9 bases, and 7 bases separated the two germline ends. The CDR3 protein is CASSVTARELFF. The CDR3 DNA reads TGTGCCAGCAGCGTAACAGCAAGGGAGCTGTTTTTT.

The chain links TRBV24-1 to TRBJ2-5; TRBD1 is a possible D gene (5 bases). Germline V gene sequence: CDR1 KGHDR, CDR2 SFDVKD. Trimming shortened V by 7 bases and J by 0 bases, and 11 bases separated the two germline ends. This CDR3 has 14 amino acids. CDR3 nucleotides: TGTGCCACCAGCGCTGGGGCGTACCAAGAGACCCAGTACTTC. It is translated as CATSAGAYQETQYF.

A few counts support this clonotype. This chain links TRBV28 with TRBJ1-6; TRBD1 matches at 8 bases. Trimming took 6 bases from V and 9 from J; bases not matched to a gene: 7. The germline V gene encodes CDR1 MDHEN and CDR2 SYDVKM. The CDR3 consists of 14 residues. CDR3 amino acids: CASSLTGAGSPLHF. DNA of the CDR3: TGTGCCAGCAGCCTGACAGGGGCCGGTTCACCCCTCCACTTT.

The sample holds many counts of this clonotype. The chain is built from TRBV2 and TRBJ1-1; D not certain. The V end lost 2 bases, the J end lost 0 bases, and 10 bases lay between the germline ends. Germline-derived CDR1 and CDR2 are SNHLY and FYNNEI. The CDR3 spans 15 residues. For the CDR3, the DNA is TGTGCCAGCAGTGAACGGGGAGGGTTGAACACTGAAGCTTTCTTT. Its translation is CASSERGGLNTEAFF.

The chain carries TRBV2 and TRBJ2-1; D uncertain. CDR3 size: 15 residues. Per germline, CDR1 SNHLY and CDR2 FYNNEI. V was trimmed by 3 bases and J by 0 bases, leaving 9 bases between them. DNA of the CDR3: TGTGCCAGCAGTGATGACACGAGCTCCTACAATGAGCAGTTCTTC. It translates to CASSDDTSSYNEQFF.

V gene TRBV24-1 combines with J gene TRBJ1-6, with 8 bases identical to TRBD1. Per germline, CDR1 KGHDR and CDR2 SFDVKD. The CDR3 has 15 amino acids. The V gene end was trimmed by 9 bases and the J gene end by 5 bases; junction bases not matched to a gene: 8. CDR3: CATSNRDRHNSPLHF. The CDR3 DNA reads as TGTGCCACCTCTAACCGGGACAGGCATAATTCACCCCTCCACTTT.

This clonotype was seen a few times. The genes are TRBV20-1 and TRBJ2-1; D is undetermined. V was clipped by 5 bases and J by 5 bases, with 16 bases between them. Germline V gene data show CDR1 as DFQATT and CDR2 as SNEGSKA (reference sequence). The CDR3 runs to 14 residues. CDR3 coding DNA: TGCAGTGCTCCCGCCCGCGATGGGCACAATGAGCAGTTCTTC. The encoded protein is CSAPARDGHNEQFF.

Only a few counts were recorded for this clonotype. The chain couples TRBV7-6 to TRBJ2-3; D may be TRBD2 (7 bases). In germline, CDR1 is SGHVS, CDR2 FNYEAQ. Between the trimmed V and J ends, which lost 2 bases and 5 bases, there was a span of 14 bases. The CDR3 has 15 amino acids. The CDR3 bases are TGTGCCAGCAGCTTATATTCGGGGGGCCAAGATACGCAGTATTTT. As protein: CASSLYSGGQDTQYF.

The chain couples TRBV29-1 to TRBJ2-3; no definite D call. V lost 0 bases, J lost 5 bases, and 15 bases lay in between. Per the germline V gene, CDR1 is SQVTM and CDR2 is ANQGSEA. This CDR3 contains 15 residues. The CDR3 is CSVEDETSGGDTQYF. Written as DNA, the CDR3 is TGCAGCGTTGAAGATGAGACGTCCGGTGGAGATACGCAGTATTTT.

The J gene is TRBJ2-3, the V gene TRBV27; D gene uncertain. The CDR3 loop spans 16 amino acids. V was pared by 2 bases and J by 1 base, with 13 bases between. CDR1 and CDR2 from the germline V gene are MNHEY and SMNVEV (reference sequence). CDR3 in amino acids: CASSLIPTPGTDTQYF. CDR3 coding DNA: TGTGCCAGCAGTTTAATACCTACCCCCGGCACAGATACGCAGTATTTT.

The chain joins TRBV20-1 to TRBJ2-7, with D hard to call. Germline CDR1 is DFQATT and CDR2 is SNEGSKA (reference sequence). This CDR3 is built from 12 residues. V lost 2 bases and J lost 3, with 8 bases in between. The CDR3, as DNA: TGCAGTGCTAGAAGCGAGCTCTACGAGCAGTACTTC. Translation: CSARSELYEQYF.

This clonotype showed up just a few times. The V and J genes are TRBV29-1 and TRBJ2-2; TRBD2 might be the D (6 bases). Germline CDR1 reads SQVTM; CDR2 reads ANQGSEA. The V and J ends lost 7 bases and 7 bases respectively, with 19 bases between them. This CDR3 is built from 14 residues. The CDR3 loop reads CSAVDAGQDGELFF. The CDR3 DNA reads as TGCAGCGCTGTAGATGCGGGGCAGGACGGGGAGCTGTTTTTT.

The chain links TRBV20-1 to TRBJ2-4; D is possibly TRBD1 or TRBD2 (6 bases each). Per germline, CDR1 DFQATT and CDR2 SNEGSKA (reference sequence). Trimming cost V 5 bases and J 1 base, with 12 bases left between them. The CDR3 covers 14 residues. Here the CDR3 DNA reads TGCAGTGCTGCTAGGGGGGAGGCCAAAAACATTCAGTACTTC. This gives the protein CSAARGEAKNIQYF.

The CDR3 reads CASSPDRLISEQYF. CDR3 DNA sequence: TGTGCCAGCAGCCCGGACAGGCTTATCTCCGAGCAGTACTTC. J is TRBJ2-7 and V is TRBV6-1; 7 nucleotides align to TRBD1. Trimming at V came to 6 bases and at J to 6 bases, leaving 11 bases not matched to a gene. This CDR3 is built from 14 residues. The germline gives CDR1 MNHNS, CDR2 SASEGT.